This T cell receptor beta chain was recorded in a study of regulatory T cells in long-lasting Graves disease. Whole-study findings and limits: Persistent disease preferred TRBV28, TRBJ1-2 and TRBJ2-5; new disease, TRBV20-1 and TRBJ2-1.

Through Arm-PCR of CDR3 regions and iRepertoire HTBI primers, TCR beta libraries were built. MiXCR, run by TCRdb on the multiplex PCR reads, gives a single entry per CDR3 protein. This repertoire shows hundreds of thousands of distinct CDR3 sequences, about 16% found once; its top ten account for roughly 10%. Noted time point: newly diagnosed GD, antithyroid drugs for less than 3 months. The authors made the TCR library using RNA they extracted from PBMCs. A volume of 7 to 9.5 milliliters of peripheral blood was collected in EDTA tubes. This clonotype came up many times. Its specificity is unknown. Germline trimming cut 6 bases from V and 6 bases from J; bases unmatched to any gene: 9. CDR1 MDHEN and CDR2 SYDVKM come from the germline V gene. The CDR3 contains 14 residues. These same data were also listed under a study on T cells in Graves' hyperthyroidism and ophthalmopathy. That study reports: A model of 13 V-J pairs discriminated ophthalmopathy from stable hyperthyroidism. The model anticipated ophthalmopathy a median about six months pre-onset.

The gene calls are TRBV28 and TRBJ2-7; TRBD1 aligns across 9 bases. Sequenced material: peripheral blood mononuclear cells (PBMCs), taken at new diagnosis, from a patient treated with antithyroid drugs. The sequence derives from a woman younger than 45 with Graves disease. CDR3 amino acids: CASRLYGQGREQYF. The CDR3 DNA reads TGTGCCAGCAGGCTGTATGGACAGGGGCGCGAGCAGTACTTC.